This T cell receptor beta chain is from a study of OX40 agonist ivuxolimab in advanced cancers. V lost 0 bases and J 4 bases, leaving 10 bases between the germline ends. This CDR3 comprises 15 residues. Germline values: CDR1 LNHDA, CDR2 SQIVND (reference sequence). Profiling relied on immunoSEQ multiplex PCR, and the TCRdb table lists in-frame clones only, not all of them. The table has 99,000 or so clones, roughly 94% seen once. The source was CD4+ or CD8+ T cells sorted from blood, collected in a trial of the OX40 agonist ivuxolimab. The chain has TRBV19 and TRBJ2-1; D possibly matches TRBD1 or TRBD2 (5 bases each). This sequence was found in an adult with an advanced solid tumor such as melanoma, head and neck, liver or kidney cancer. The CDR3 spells CASSIEGTAYNEQFF. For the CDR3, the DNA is TGTGCCAGTAGTATAGAGGGGACCGCTTACAATGAGCAGTTCTTC. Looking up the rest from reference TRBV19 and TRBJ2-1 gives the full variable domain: DGGITQSPKYLFRKEGQNVTLSCEQNLNHDAMYWYRQDPGQGLRLIYYSQIVNDFQKGDIAEGYSVSREKKESFPLTVTSAQKNPTAFYLCASSIEGTAYNEQFFGPGTRLTVL.